Detailed here is one T cell receptor beta chain. This clone's antigen is unknown. No base qualities exist here, and no much larger clone lies one base off it. Inclusion was restricted to participants for whom at least one PBMC sample before ART initiation and at least two post-ART samples were available. All participants with HIV were treated in the United States of America. Before DNA extraction, cryopreserved samples of roughly 1-10 million PBMC were thawed and washed. At the time of the earliest PBMC sample, participants with HIV were aged between roughly 20 and 54 years. PBMC samples were contributed by each participant from 1-4 timepoints before ART initiation and 2-8 timepoints after ART initiation, with a median of 7 samples. For every participant, serial HIV viral load, CD4+ T-cell count, ART history and demographic data were obtained. A Qiagen kit on a QIAcube was used to extract genomic DNA from unsorted PBMC, with samples processed in batches of 12.

Sequencing of the TRB variable region was done with the immunoSEQ hsTCRB v3.0 assay at survey level resolution. The targeted TRB sequencing depth was roughly 35,000-50,000 T-cell genomes per sample. TRB libraries were pooled and sequenced on an Illumina MiSeq using a v3 150-cycle kit. The authors processed their data as follows. Analysis of repertoires was carried out in R inside a reproducible Nextflow workflow spanning QC, data transformation and analysis. LymphoSeq2, an R package for exploring AIRR-Seq data, was used to implement the custom analyses. After excluding a few samples that yielded fewer than 5000 total TRB sequences, approximately 180 HIV repertoires remained for analysis. Of the 188 retained HIV repertoires, approximately 57 were collected before and more than 120 after ART initiation. Repertoires were downsampled to 5000 TRB nucleotide sequences, with summary statistics averaged over 100 downsampling iterations. The analysis kept only TRB sequences whose CDR3 regions were at least seven amino acids long. Two measures captured diversity: a Shannon entropy-derived clonality score and the Gini coefficient. In the repertoire networks, any two of the top 5000 CDR3 amino acid sequences were connected whenever the two sequences differed by an edit distance of one. Antigen specificity groups and MHC restriction were predicted for TRB CDR3 amino acid sequences with GLIPH2. CDR3 amino acid sequences were matched against VDJdb and McPAS-TCR to flag known CMV, EBV, HIV or tissue antigen associations. Pre-ART, post-ART and control groups were compared with Wilcoxon signed-rank tests and Holm-Bonferroni correction. Not all clones reach the TCRdb copy of this immuneACCESS table, which keeps in-frame sequences only. Checked studies attribute under half of the gap to unresolved V genes and leave the rest unexplained. V and J calls and clone size follow that table, whereas D and trimming were derived from the DNA. The sample includes about 25,000 clones, with 76% observed a single time. Around 10% of the sample is held by the ten biggest clonotypes.

Spanning cysteine to phenylalanine, the CDR3 consists of 12 amino acids. The entry retains the CDR3 DNA only, 36 bases that are in frame from base 1. Trimming costs V 6 bases and J 6 bases, and their ends lie 14 bases apart. The germline V gene provides CDR1 SQVTM and CDR2 ANQGSEA. This sample is drawn from a study of long-term antiretroviral therapy in people with HIV (dated by TCRdb to the early 2020s). With regard to the full study: The earliest samples were collected roughly a decade before the 2015 WHO recommendation for immediate ART, at a time when ART was usually postponed until CD4 counts fell. This retrospective serial study examined whether starting ART and sustained HIV suppression were associated with changes in the composition and diversity of the TRB repertoire in peripheral blood. A total of 192 cryopreserved PBMC samples were contributed to the cohort by 30 adults with confirmed HIV infection, with samples collected serially over a mean of approximately six years (range 1-12). About 40% of the 30 participants with HIV were female. No cross-contamination during QIAcube processing turned up in test extractions that ran a monoclonal T-cell line alongside more than 30 polyclonal samples. Points the paper makes about the study in general: Inferences about post-ART repertoire changes are limited because no data were available on ART adherence, viral resistance or therapy changes. Because cell numbers in pre-ART samples were limited, unsorted PBMC were profiled instead of sorted CD4+ and CD8+ T cells. The samples were dated from the mid-2000s to the late 2010s, and the ART regimens that were used may be less effective than current ART regimens. At every time point, the repertoire was dominated by expanded TRB clones first identified before ART initiation, although this dominance fluctuated and, in many PLHIV, declined after ART. Since PBMC availability was limited, sequencing covered only the TCR beta chain, with no alpha chain pairing. A significant increase in TRB diversity was found to be associated with ART initiation, although TRB diversity was observed to remain significantly below that of transplant donor controls even after long-term ART. CDR3 length ranges in HIV repertoires were narrower than in controls, and network structure suggested an antigen-experienced repertoire with only a slight naive shift after ART.

This material consisted of unsorted PBMCs, taken 1.1 years before starting antiretroviral therapy. This chain joins TRBV29-1 to TRBJ1-1, and TRBD1 may be the D gene, going by 6 matching bases. This TCR was recovered from a middle-aged woman with HIV. DNA sequence: TGCAGCGTCACTACAGGGAGCGCTGAAGCTTTCTTT. This translates into CSVTTGSAEAFF.